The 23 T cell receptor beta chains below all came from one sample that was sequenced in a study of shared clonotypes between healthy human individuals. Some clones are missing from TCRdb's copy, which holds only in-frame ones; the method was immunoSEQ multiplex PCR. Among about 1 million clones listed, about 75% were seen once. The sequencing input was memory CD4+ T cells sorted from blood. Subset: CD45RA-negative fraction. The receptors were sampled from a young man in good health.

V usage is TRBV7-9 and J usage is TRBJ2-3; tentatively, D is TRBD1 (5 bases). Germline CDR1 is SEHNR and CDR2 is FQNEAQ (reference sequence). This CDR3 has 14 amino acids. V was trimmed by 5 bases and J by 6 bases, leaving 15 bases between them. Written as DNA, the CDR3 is TGTGCCAGCAGCCAAATGACAGTCTTGGATACGCAGTATTTT. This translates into CASSQMTVLDTQYF. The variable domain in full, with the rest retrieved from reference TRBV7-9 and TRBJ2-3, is DTGVSQNPRHKITKRGQNVTFRCDPISEHNRLYWYRQTLGQGPEFLTYFQNEAQLEKSRLLSDRFSAERPKGSFSTLEIQRTEQGDSAMYLCASSQMTVLDTQYFGPGTRLTVL.

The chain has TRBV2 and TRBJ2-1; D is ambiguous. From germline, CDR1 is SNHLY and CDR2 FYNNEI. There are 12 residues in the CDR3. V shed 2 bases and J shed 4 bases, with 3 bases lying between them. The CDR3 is CASSETYNEQFF. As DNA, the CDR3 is TGTGCCAGCAGTGAAACGTACAATGAGCAGTTCTTC. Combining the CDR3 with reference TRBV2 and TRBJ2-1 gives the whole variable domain EPEVTQTPSHQVTQMGQEVILRCVPISNHLYFYWYRQILGQKVEFLVSFYNNEISEKSEIFDDQFSVERPDGSNFTLKIRSTKLEDSAMYFCASSETYNEQFFGPGTRLTVL.

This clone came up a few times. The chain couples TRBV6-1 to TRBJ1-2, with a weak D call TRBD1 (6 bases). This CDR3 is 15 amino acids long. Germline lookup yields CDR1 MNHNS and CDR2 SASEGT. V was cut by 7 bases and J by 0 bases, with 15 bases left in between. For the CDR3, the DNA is TGTGCCAGCACACAGGGCGTCCTAGCTAACTATGGCTACACCTTC. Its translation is CASTQGVLANYGYTF.

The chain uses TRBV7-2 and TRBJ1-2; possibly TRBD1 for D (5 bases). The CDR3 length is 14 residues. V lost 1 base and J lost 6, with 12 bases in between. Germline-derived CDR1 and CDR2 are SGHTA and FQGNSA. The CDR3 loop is CASSLVLGGDGYTF. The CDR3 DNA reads TGTGCCAGCAGCTTAGTTCTGGGGGGAGATGGCTACACCTTC.

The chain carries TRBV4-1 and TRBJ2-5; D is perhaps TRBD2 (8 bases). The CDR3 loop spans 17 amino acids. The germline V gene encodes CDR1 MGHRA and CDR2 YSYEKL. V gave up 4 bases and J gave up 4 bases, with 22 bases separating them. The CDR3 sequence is CASSPGGGGTVRETQYF. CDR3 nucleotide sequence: TGCGCCAGCAGCCCTGGCGGCGGGGGGACAGTTAGAGAGACCCAGTACTTC.

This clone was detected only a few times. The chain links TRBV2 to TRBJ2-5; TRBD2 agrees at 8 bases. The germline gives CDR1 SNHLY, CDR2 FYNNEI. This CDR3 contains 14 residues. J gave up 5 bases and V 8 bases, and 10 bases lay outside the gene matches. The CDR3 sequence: CASLAGGALETQYF. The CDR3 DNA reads TGTGCCAGCTTGGCGGGGGGCGCACTGGAGACCCAGTACTTC. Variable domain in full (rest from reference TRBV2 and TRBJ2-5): EPEVTQTPSHQVTQMGQEVILRCVPISNHLYFYWYRQILGQKVEFLVSFYNNEISEKSEIFDDQFSVERPDGSNFTLKIRSTKLEDSAMYFCASLAGGALETQYFGPGTRLLVL.

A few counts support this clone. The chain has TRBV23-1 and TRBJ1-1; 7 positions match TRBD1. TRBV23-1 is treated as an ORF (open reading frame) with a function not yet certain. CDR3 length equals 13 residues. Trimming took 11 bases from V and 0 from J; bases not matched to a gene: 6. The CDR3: CALGTDMNTEAFF. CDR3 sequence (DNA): TGCGCCCTGGGGACAGACATGAACACTGAAGCTTTCTTT.

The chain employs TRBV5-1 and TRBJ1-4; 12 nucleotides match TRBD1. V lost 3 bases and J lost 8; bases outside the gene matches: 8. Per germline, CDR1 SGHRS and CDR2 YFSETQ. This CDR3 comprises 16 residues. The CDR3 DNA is TGCGCCAGCAGCTCCCGGGACAGGGGGCCAGAAGAAAAACTGTTTTTT. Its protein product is CASSSRDRGPEEKLFF.

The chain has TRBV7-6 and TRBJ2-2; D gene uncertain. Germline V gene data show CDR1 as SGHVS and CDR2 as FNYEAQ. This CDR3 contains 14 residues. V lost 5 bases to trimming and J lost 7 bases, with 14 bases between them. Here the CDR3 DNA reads TGTGCCAGCAGCAACCGTCCTAGGATCGGGGAGCTGTTTTTT. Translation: CASSNRPRIGELFF.

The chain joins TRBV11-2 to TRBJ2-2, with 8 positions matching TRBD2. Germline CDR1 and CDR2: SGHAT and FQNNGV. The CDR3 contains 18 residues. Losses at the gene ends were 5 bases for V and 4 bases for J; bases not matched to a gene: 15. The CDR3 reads CASSHFPPSGSGTGELFF. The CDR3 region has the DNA TGTGCCAGCAGCCACTTTCCCCCAAGCGGGAGTGGCACCGGGGAGCTGTTTTTT.

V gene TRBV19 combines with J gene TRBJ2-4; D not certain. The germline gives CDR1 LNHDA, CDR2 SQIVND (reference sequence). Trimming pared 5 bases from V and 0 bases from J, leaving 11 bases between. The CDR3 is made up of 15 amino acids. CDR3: CASSLGLLAKNIQYF. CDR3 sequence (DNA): TGTGCCAGTAGTTTAGGATTGCTAGCCAAAAACATTCAGTACTTC.

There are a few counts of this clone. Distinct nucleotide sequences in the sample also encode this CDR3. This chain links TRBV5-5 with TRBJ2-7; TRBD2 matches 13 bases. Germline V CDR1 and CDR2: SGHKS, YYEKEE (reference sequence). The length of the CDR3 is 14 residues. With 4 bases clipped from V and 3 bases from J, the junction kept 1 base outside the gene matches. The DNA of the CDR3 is TGTGCCAGCAGCCGGACTAGCGGGAGCTACGAGCAGTACTTC. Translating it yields CASSRTSGSYEQYF.

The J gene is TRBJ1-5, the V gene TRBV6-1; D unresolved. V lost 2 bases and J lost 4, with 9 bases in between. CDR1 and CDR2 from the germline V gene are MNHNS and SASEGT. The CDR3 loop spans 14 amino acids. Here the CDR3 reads CASSEIPRNQPQHF. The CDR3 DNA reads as TGTGCCAGCAGTGAAATCCCCAGAAATCAGCCCCAGCATTTT.

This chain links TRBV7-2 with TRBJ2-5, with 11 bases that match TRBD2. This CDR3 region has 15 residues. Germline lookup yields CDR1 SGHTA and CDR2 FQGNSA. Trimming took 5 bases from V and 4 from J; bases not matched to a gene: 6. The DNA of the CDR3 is TGTGCCAGCAGCCCTAGCGGGGGGAGGGCAGAGACCCAGTACTTC. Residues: CASSPSGGRAETQYF.

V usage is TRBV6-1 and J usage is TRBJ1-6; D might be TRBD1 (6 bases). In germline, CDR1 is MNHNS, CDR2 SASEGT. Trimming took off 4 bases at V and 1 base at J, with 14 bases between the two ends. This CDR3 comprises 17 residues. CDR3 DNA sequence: TGTGCCAGCAGTGTTCACCTCGGACAGTCCTATAATTCACCCCTCCACTTT. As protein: CASSVHLGQSYNSPLHF.

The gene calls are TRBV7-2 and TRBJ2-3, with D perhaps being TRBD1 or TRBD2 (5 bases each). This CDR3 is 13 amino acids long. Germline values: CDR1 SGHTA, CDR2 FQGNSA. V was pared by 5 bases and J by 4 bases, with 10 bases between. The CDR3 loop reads CASSHGTPDTQYF. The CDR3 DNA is TGTGCCAGCAGCCACGGGACGCCAGATACGCAGTATTTT.

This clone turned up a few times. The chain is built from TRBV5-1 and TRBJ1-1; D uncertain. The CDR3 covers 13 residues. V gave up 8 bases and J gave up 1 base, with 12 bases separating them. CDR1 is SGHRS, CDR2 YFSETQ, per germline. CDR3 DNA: TGCGCCAGTGGGGTGTCGGGGAACACTGAAGCTTTCTTT. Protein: CASGVSGNTEAFF.

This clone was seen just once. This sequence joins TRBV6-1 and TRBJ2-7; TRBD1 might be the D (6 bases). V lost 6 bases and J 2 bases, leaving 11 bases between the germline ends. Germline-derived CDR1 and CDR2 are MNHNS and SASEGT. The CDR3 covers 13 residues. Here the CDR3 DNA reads TGTGCCAGCAGGAACAGGGCTACCTACGAGCAGTACTTC. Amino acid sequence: CASRNRATYEQYF.

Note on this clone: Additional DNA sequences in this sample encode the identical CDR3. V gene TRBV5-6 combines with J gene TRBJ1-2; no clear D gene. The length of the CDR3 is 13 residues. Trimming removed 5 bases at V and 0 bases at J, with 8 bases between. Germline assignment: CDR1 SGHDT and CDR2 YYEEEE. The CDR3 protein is CASSSDSNYGYTF. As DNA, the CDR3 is TGTGCCAGCAGTTCGGATTCTAACTATGGCTACACCTTC.

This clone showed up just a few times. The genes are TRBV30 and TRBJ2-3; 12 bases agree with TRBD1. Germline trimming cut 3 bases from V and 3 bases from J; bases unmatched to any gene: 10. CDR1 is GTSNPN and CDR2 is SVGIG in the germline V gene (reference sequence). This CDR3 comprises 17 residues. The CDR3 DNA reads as TGTGCCTGGAGCGAAATCCGGGACAGGGGGCGGACAGATACGCAGTATTTT. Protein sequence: CAWSEIRDRGRTDTQYF.

The CDR3 DNA sequence: TGCGCCAGCAGCTCGGCGGGGGGAATGGAGACTGAAGCTTTCTTT. This translates into CASSSAGGMETEAFF. V and J are TRBV5-1 and TRBJ1-1; a possible D gene is TRBD1 (5 bases). The V and J ends lost 3 bases and 5 bases respectively, with 17 bases between them. Germline assignment: CDR1 SGHRS and CDR2 YFSETQ. The CDR3 has 15 amino acids.

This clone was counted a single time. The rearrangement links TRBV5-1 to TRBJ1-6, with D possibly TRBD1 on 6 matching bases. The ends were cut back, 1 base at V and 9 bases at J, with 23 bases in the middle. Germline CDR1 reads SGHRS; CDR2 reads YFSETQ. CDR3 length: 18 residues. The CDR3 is CASSLNLLKQGAPSPLHF. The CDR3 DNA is TGCGCCAGCAGCTTGAACCTACTGAAACAGGGCGCGCCTTCACCCCTCCACTTT.

The CDR3 here is CASSLSFGGDRETQYF. For the CDR3, the DNA is TGTGCCAGCAGCTTAAGTTTTGGTGGGGATCGGGAGACCCAGTACTTC. This chain joins TRBV11-3 and TRBJ2-5; unclear D gene. CDR3 length: 16 amino acids. V lost 2 bases and J lost 5, with 18 bases in between. Germline CDR1 reads SGHNT; CDR2 reads YENEEA.